The 14 T cell receptor beta chains below all came from one sample that was sequenced in a study of blood T cell repertoires in COVID-19. Sequencing used immunoSEQ multiplex PCR; TCRdb keeps in-frame clones, though not all of them. The repertoire has roughly 260,000 clones, around nine tenths of them found once; the top ten carry around a tenth. Input material: peripheral blood. These receptor sequences come from a middle-aged man who had recovered from COVID-19.

The chain combines TRBV19 with TRBJ2-5, with TRBD2 as a possible D gene (5 bases). Germline-derived CDR1 and CDR2 are LNHDA and SQIVND (reference sequence). V lost 2 bases and J 5 bases, leaving 9 bases between the germline ends. The CDR3 contains 13 residues. CDR3 DNA: TGTGCCAGTAGTATAAGACTACTGGAGACCCAGTACTTC. Its protein is CASSIRLLETQYF.

The chain couples TRBV27 to TRBJ1-4; no clear D. Germline V gene data show CDR1 as MNHEY and CDR2 as SMNVEV (reference sequence). CDR3 length: 13 residues. With 6 bases removed from V and 8 bases from J, the gap between germline ends came to 13 bases. The CDR3 bases are TGTGCCAGCAGCCTTCTACGAGGAGAAAAACTGTTTTTT. Protein sequence: CASSLLRGEKLFF. Full variable domain (remainder filled in from reference TRBV27 and TRBJ1-4): EAQVTQNPRYLITVTGKKLTVTCSQNMNHEYMSWYRQDPGLGLRQIYYSMNVEVTDKGDVPEGYKVSRKEKRNFPLILESPSPNQTSLYFCASSLLRGEKLFFGSGTQLSVL.

V is TRBV23-1 and J is TRBJ2-1; 9 bases match TRBD1. TRBV23-1 is an ORF; its function is uncertain. There are 15 residues in the CDR3. V gave up 0 bases and J gave up 7 bases; unmatched junction bases: 4. The CDR3 bases are TGCGCCAGCAGTCAATCGAGGGACAGGGCTAATGAGCAGTTCTTC. Encoded protein: CASSQSRDRANEQFF.

The V call is TRBV6-1, the J call TRBJ2-4, with TRBD2 matching over 7 bases. Germline CDR1 and CDR2: MNHNS and SASEGT. V was pared by 1 base and J by 8 bases, with 11 bases of the junction left unmatched. The CDR3 has 16 residues. The CDR3 sequence is CASSEGTSQNIYIQYF. As DNA, the CDR3 is TGTGCCAGCAGTGAAGGGACTAGTCAAAATATATACATTCAGTACTTC.

In this sample, this clone turned up a few times. This rearrangement joins TRBV19 to TRBJ1-5, with a weak D call TRBD1 (6 bases). The CDR3 sequence is 16 residues long. Germline lookup yields CDR1 LNHDA and CDR2 SQIVND (reference sequence). V was pared by 5 bases and J by 2 bases, with 16 bases between. The CDR3, as DNA: TGTGCCAGTAGTTCTCAGGGGATGGGGGGCAATCAGCCCCAGCATTTT. Its translation is CASSSQGMGGNQPQHF.

The chain employs TRBV6-5 and TRBJ1-2; no reliable D call. The germline CDR1 and CDR2 sequences are MNHEY and SVGAGI. The CDR3 runs to 15 residues. The V end was cut by 5 bases, the J end by 6 bases, with 19 bases between. CDR3 protein: CASSRVRIGVDGYTF. The CDR3 DNA sequence: TGTGCCAGCAGTCGGGTTAGAATTGGTGTAGATGGCTACACCTTC.

The chain links TRBV19 to TRBJ1-2, with D possibly TRBD1 on 6 matching bases. The length of the CDR3 is 12 residues. Germline CDR1 reads LNHDA; CDR2 reads SQIVND (reference sequence). V shed 5 bases and J shed 3 bases, with 7 bases lying between them. In DNA, the CDR3 is TGTGCCAGTAGTCCAGGGGACTATGGCTACACCTTC. Its translation is CASSPGDYGYTF.

CDR3 residues: CASGGGGSYEQYF. The CDR3 DNA follows: TGTGCCAGCGGGGGTGGAGGGTCCTACGAGCAGTACTTC. This chain uses TRBV9 with TRBJ2-7; D may be TRBD2 (6 bases). The germline V gene encodes CDR1 SGDLS and CDR2 YYNGEE. V was pared by 7 bases and J by 1 base, with 12 bases between. The CDR3 contains 13 residues.

The genes are TRBV7-9 and TRBJ2-7; D is ambiguous. CDR1 and CDR2 from the germline V gene are SEHNR and FQNEAQ (reference sequence). With 5 bases removed from V and 6 bases from J, the gap between germline ends came to 8 bases. The CDR3 contains 11 residues. CDR3 in DNA: TGTGCCAGCAGCCAGACGGGCGAGCAGTACTTC. It specifies CASSQTGEQYF. Based on the CDR3 plus reference TRBV7-9 and TRBJ2-7, the full variable domain is DTGVSQNPRHKITKRGQNVTFRCDPISEHNRLYWYRQTLGQGPEFLTYFQNEAQLEKSRLLSDRFSAERPKGSFSTLEIQRTEQGDSAMYLCASSQTGEQYFGPGTRLTVT.

The rearrangement links TRBV5-5 to TRBJ2-7, with 8 bases aligning to TRBD1. This CDR3 is built from 17 residues. CDR1 SGHKS and CDR2 YYEKEE come from the germline V gene (reference sequence). The ends lost 2 bases at V and 0 bases at J; junction bases unmatched: 10. This CDR3 is CASSFGQGIGGSYEQYF. The CDR3 nucleotides read TGTGCCAGCAGCTTCGGACAGGGCATCGGAGGCTCCTACGAGCAGTACTTC.

The chain is built from TRBV29-1 and TRBJ2-7; the match to TRBD2 covers 11 bases. The CDR3 loop spans 14 amino acids. CDR1 and CDR2 (germline): SQVTM, ANQGSEA. The ends lost 5 bases at V and 6 bases at J; junction bases unmatched: 9. CDR3 in amino acids: CSVRAGLAAFEQYF. CDR3 DNA sequence: TGCAGCGTTAGGGCGGGACTAGCGGCATTCGAGCAGTACTTC.

This chain joins TRBV20-1 and TRBJ2-7; no firm D call. This CDR3 is built from 11 residues. Germline V CDR1 and CDR2: DFQATT, SNEGSKA (reference sequence). Trimming shortened V by 4 bases and J by 2 bases, and 6 bases separated the two germline ends. The CDR3 DNA reads as TGCAGTGCTACTAGAACCTACGAGCAGTACTTC. This sequence encodes CSATRTYEQYF.

The genes are TRBV7-2 and TRBJ2-7; 7 bases match TRBD2. The V gene end was trimmed by 2 bases and the J gene end by 1 base; junction bases not matched to a gene: 11. The germline V gene has CDR1 SGHTA and CDR2 FQGNSA. The CDR3 is 17 residues long. The DNA for the CDR3 is TGTGCCAGCAGCTTATGGGTTGGGGCTAGCGGATCCTACGAGCAGTACTTC. Protein: CASSLWVGASGSYEQYF.

The sample holds one count of this clone. The chain joins TRBV5-1 to TRBJ1-6, with 7 bases aligning to TRBD1. After removal of 4 bases from V and 7 bases from J, the junction contained 5 bases not matched to a gene. The germline CDR1 and CDR2 sequences are SGHRS and YFSETQ. This CDR3 is built from 14 residues. CDR3 DNA sequence: TGCGCCAGCAGCCAGGGACAGAAAAATTCACCCCTCCACTTT. Protein product: CASSQGQKNSPLHF.